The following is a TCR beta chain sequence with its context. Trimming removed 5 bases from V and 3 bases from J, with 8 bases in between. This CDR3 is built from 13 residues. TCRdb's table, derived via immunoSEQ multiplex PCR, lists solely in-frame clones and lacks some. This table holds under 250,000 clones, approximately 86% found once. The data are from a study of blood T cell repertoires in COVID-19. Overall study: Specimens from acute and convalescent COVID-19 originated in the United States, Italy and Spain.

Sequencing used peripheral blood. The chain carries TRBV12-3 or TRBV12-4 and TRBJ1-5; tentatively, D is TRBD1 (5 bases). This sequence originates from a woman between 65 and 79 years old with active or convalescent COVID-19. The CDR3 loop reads CASSQGHNQPQHF. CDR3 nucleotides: TGTGCCAGCAGTCAGGGTCACAATCAGCCCCAGCATTTT.